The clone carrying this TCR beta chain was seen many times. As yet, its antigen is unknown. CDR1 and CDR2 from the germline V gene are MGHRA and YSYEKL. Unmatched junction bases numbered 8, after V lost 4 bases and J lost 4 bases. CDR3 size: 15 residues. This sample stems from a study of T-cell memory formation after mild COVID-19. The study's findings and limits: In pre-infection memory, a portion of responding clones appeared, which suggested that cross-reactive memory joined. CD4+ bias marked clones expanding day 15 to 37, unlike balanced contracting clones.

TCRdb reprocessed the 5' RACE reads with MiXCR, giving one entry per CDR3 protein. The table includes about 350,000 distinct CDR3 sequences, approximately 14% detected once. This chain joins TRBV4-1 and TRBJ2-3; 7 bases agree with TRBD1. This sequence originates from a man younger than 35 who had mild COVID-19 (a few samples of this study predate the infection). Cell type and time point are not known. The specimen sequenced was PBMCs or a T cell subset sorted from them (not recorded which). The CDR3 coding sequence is TGCGCCAGCAGCCGTCCCGGGACAGTTTCAGATACGCAGTATTTT. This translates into CASSRPGTVSDTQYF.